The entry that follows covers one T cell receptor beta chain sequence. Its matching antigen is unknown. Trimming took 4 bases from V and 3 from J; bases not matched to a gene: 4. The CDR3 totals 14 residues. Germline V gene sequence: CDR1 SGHNT, CDR2 YYREEE (reference sequence). The sample belongs to a study of cytomegalovirus exposure and HLA in healthy donors. Use of 60 Vbeta and 13 Jbeta primers characterized the PCR. The method was immunoSEQ multiplex PCR; TCRdb's version includes in-frame clones alone and lacks a portion of them. The table lists about 98,000 clones, around 80% of them singletons. The study, taken as a whole, reports: Presence/absence analysis assumed near-uniform sequencing depth across donors. Generally TCR sequences proved uncommon, though certain public TCRs appeared in numerous donors. TCR beta chains numbering more than 150 were designated cytomegalovirus-associated. An apparent linkage of common viral pathogens to several of the most significant clusters emerged in a later analysis.

This chain connects TRBV5-4 to TRBJ1-1, with 9 bases fitting TRBD1. This sequence originates from a man in his forties or fifties in good health and CMV-seronegative. The material sequenced was PBMCs. CDR3 bases: TGTGCCAGCAGCCGCGGACAGGGGCACACTGAAGCTTTCTTT. It is translated as CASSRGQGHTEAFF.